This entry concerns a single TCR beta chain. Antigen unknown. The sample is drawn from a study of OX40 agonist ivuxolimab in advanced cancers. About the study: The patients' treatment was ivuxolimab, an agonistic anti-OX40 (CD134) antibody.

Findings and caveats of the study: Antigen specificity remained undetermined for the expanded peripheral T cells.

Exclusion of a patient followed from autoimmune disease history or systemic immunosuppression. The protocol was immunoSEQ multiplex PCR, while the TCRdb copy is restricted to in-frame clones and leaves out a portion. The sample lists around 60,000 clones; about 90% were seen once. Sequencing was performed on CD4+ or CD8+ T cells sorted from blood, taken in a trial of the OX40 agonist ivuxolimab. The receptor comes from an adult with an advanced solid tumor such as melanoma, head and neck, liver or kidney cancer.

DNA for the CDR3: TGTGCCAGCAGCTTGGGGAGCGATACCGGGGAGCTGTTTTTT. Translation: CASSLGSDTGELFF. This rearrangement joins TRBV5-8 to TRBJ2-2, with D unresolved. Germline CDR1 and CDR2: SGHTS and YDEGEE. CDR3 length equals 14 residues. Trimming left V 0 bases short and J 5 bases short, with 8 bases between.